This paragraph covers one T cell receptor beta chain sequence. It has no known antigen specificity. No much larger clone is present one base from it, and per-base qualities are unavailable. This entry comes from a study of T cell changes during pregnancy in multiple sclerosis (dated by TCRdb to 2018 to 2020). With respect to the entire study: The study looked at changes in the T cell repertoire across pregnancy in women with multiple sclerosis.

V and J are trimmed by 2 bases and 6 bases, and the gene matches miss 3 bases of the junction. Inclusive of the bounding cysteine and phenylalanine, the CDR3 is 14 residues long. The entry retains the CDR3 DNA only, 42 bases that are in frame from base 1. CDR1 MNHEY and CDR2 SMNVEV are derived from the germline V gene (reference sequence). The library was generated by the immunoSEQ multiplex PCR assay. TCRdb limited this immuneACCESS table to in-frame rearrangements with V and J called. A share of clones is missing; checked studies link under half to unresolved V genes, and the rest is unexplained. In this sample the table shows tens of thousands of clones, 85% to 95% of which occur a single time. Roughly 0.85% of the sample is in the top ten clones.

This sample comprised CD4+ T cells from peripheral blood mononuclear cells, obtained in the second trimester of pregnancy. The chain joins TRBV27 to TRBJ1-1; 10 of the junction bases match TRBD1. The sequence derives from a female donor in good health, enrolled as a control in a pregnancy study. The CDR3 in this case is CASSLRDRGPEAFF. In nucleotides, the sequence is TGTGCCAGCAGTTTAAGGGACAGGGGACCTGAAGCTTTCTTT.